A single sample gave rise to the 23 T cell receptor beta chains below, sequenced in a study of blood T cell repertoires in COVID-19. Assay used: immunoSEQ multiplex PCR; TCRdb lists only in-frame clones, some missing. The profile shows 250,000 to 300,000 clones, approximately 87% of them singletons. The source material was peripheral blood. These receptors all stem from a woman in her twenties or thirties with COVID-19, enrolled during active disease.

This chain uses TRBV18 with TRBJ1-6; 8 bases align to TRBD1. Losses at the gene ends were 3 bases for V and 10 bases for J; bases not matched to a gene: 8. The CDR3 is 15 amino acids. Germline V lookup: CDR1 KGHSH, CDR2 LQKENI. CDR3 in DNA: TGTGCCAGCTCACCCGTAGGACAGGGAAGATCACCCCTCCACTTT. It encodes CASSPVGQGRSPLHF. Full variable domain (outside the CDR3, taken from reference TRBV18 and TRBJ1-6): NAGVMQNPRHLVRRRGQEARLRCSPMKGHSHVYWYRQLPEEGLKFMVYLQKENIIDESGMPKERFSAEFPKEGPSILRIQQVVRGDSAAYFCASSPVGQGRSPLHFGNGTRLTVT.

The chain employs TRBV5-8 and TRBJ1-2; no firm D call. CDR3 length: 15 residues. V was shortened by 4 bases and J by 5 bases, with 18 bases between the two germline ends. Germline CDR1 SGHTS, CDR2 YDEGEE. CDR3 coding DNA: TGTGCCAGCAGCCATGCCGCCTGGGGAGGTTATGGCTACACCTTC. Residues: CASSHAAWGGYGYTF.

V is TRBV2 and J is TRBJ2-3, with a possible D match to TRBD2 (6 bases). The CDR3 totals 13 residues. The V gene's germline CDR1 is SNHLY and CDR2 FYNNEI. Trimming cost V 11 bases and J 1 base, with 13 bases left between them. DNA for the CDR3: TGTGCCGGGTTGACTAGTGGCACAGATACGCAGTATTTT. This sequence encodes CAGLTSGTDTQYF. The full variable domain, in which reference TRBV2 and TRBJ2-3 provide the parts outside the CDR3, is EPEVTQTPSHQVTQMGQEVILRCVPISNHLYFYWYRQILGQKVEFLVSFYNNEISEKSEIFDDQFSVERPDGSNFTLKIRSTKLEDSAMYFCAGLTSGTDTQYFGPGTRLTVL.

The genes are TRBV9 and TRBJ2-5, with D tentatively TRBD2 (5 bases). With 4 bases removed from V and 5 bases from J, the gap between germline ends came to 15 bases. The CDR3 contains 14 residues. The germline V gene encodes CDR1 SGDLS and CDR2 YYNGEE. CDR3: CASSSISGGETQYF. CDR3 nucleotides: TGTGCCAGCAGCTCGATTTCAGGCGGGGAGACCCAGTACTTC.

The chain couples TRBV21-1 to TRBJ2-5; the table's D call TRBD1 went unverified against the DNA. TRBV21-1 is reported as a pseudogene. This CDR3 has 14 amino acids. The CDR3 here is CASKWTGVQETQYF. For the CDR3, the DNA is TGTGCCAGCAAATGGACAGGGGTGCAAGAGACCCAGTACTTC.

This sequence joins TRBV5-1 and TRBJ1-2; the D gene is possibly TRBD1 (6 bases). The V end was cut by 0 bases, the J end by 4 bases, with 13 bases between. This CDR3 region has 15 residues. CDR1 and CDR2 (germline): SGHRS, YFSETQ. As DNA, the CDR3 is TGCGCCAGCAGCTTGGGAATTACAGGGACCTATGGCTACACCTTC. This sequence encodes CASSLGITGTYGYTF.

This rearrangement joins TRBV11-3 to TRBJ2-3; 10 bases align to TRBD2. V was pared by 1 base and J by 2 bases, with 6 bases of the junction left unmatched. Germline-derived CDR1 and CDR2 are SGHNT and YENEEA. The CDR3 extends over 17 amino acids. The CDR3 region has the DNA TGTGCCAGCAGCTTAGGGAGCGGGGGGGCATCCACAGATACGCAGTATTTT. It specifies CASSLGSGGASTDTQYF.

This clone has just one count. V is TRBV6-5 and J is TRBJ1-2, with 11 positions matching TRBD1. Germline-derived CDR1 and CDR2 are MNHEY and SVGAGI. CDR3 length: 14 residues. V shed 6 bases, J shed 10 bases, and the junction held 10 bases outside the gene matches. The CDR3 region is CASRRTGGALDYTF. The CDR3 DNA follows: TGTGCCAGCAGGAGGACAGGGGGCGCATTGGACTACACCTTC.

V and J are TRBV7-9 and TRBJ1-2; weak D call: TRBD1 (5 bases). Germline V gene lookup returns CDR1 SEHNR and CDR2 FQNEAQ (reference sequence). V gave up 3 bases and J gave up 0 bases, with 23 bases separating them. The CDR3 totals 19 residues. CDR3 amino acids: CASSLLLPGVYPSNYGYTF. The CDR3 nucleotides read TGTGCCAGCAGCTTGCTTCTTCCGGGGGTTTATCCTTCTAACTATGGCTACACCTTC. Drawing the rest from reference TRBV7-9 and TRBJ1-2, the complete variable domain is DTGVSQNPRHKITKRGQNVTFRCDPISEHNRLYWYRQTLGQGPEFLTYFQNEAQLEKSRLLSDRFSAERPKGSFSTLEIQRTEQGDSAMYLCASSLLLPGVYPSNYGYTFGSGTRLTVV.

CDR3 bases: TGCGCCAGCAGCCAAAATCCCCCGGGACAAACTAATGAAAAACTGTTTTTT. As protein: CASSQNPPGQTNEKLFF. V gene TRBV4-1 combines with J gene TRBJ1-4; tentatively, D is TRBD1 (6 bases). Trimming took 2 bases from V and 1 from J, leaving 14 bases between them. Germline CDR1 MGHRA, CDR2 YSYEKL. The CDR3 sequence is 17 residues long.

The rearrangement links TRBV10-3 to TRBJ1-1; no firm D call. CDR3 size: 15 residues. The germline V and J ends were trimmed by 0 bases and 5 bases, with 13 bases remaining between them. The germline CDR1 and CDR2 sequences are ENHRY and SYGVKD. The CDR3 loop reads CAISESGYGSTEAFF. In nucleotides, the CDR3 is TGTGCCATCAGTGAGTCGGGTTACGGGAGTACTGAAGCTTTCTTT.

The J gene is TRBJ2-7, the V gene TRBV29-1, with D tentatively TRBD2 (5 bases). The V gene lost 2 bases and the J gene lost 5 bases, with 16 bases spanning the gap. CDR1 and CDR2 from the germline V gene are SQVTM and ANQGSEA. This CDR3 has 14 amino acids. The CDR3 sequence is CSVEMAVKRDEQYF. The CDR3 bases are TGCAGCGTTGAAATGGCAGTAAAGAGGGACGAGCAGTACTTC.

The gene calls are TRBV2 and TRBJ2-1; a weak D match, TRBD1 (5 bases). This CDR3 is built from 15 residues. CDR1 and CDR2 (germline): SNHLY, FYNNEI. Trimming took off 1 base at V and 6 bases at J, with 13 bases between the two ends. The CDR3 region is CASSEGQGFGNEQFF. The CDR3, as DNA: TGTGCCAGCAGTGAAGGGCAGGGTTTTGGCAATGAGCAGTTCTTC.

The chain combines TRBV18 with TRBJ2-6, with TRBD1 as a possible D gene (6 bases). This CDR3 has 18 residues. Germline CDR1 reads KGHSH; CDR2 reads LQKENI. V lost 5 bases and J lost 0, with 17 bases in between. The CDR3 spells CASSVTGTTSSGANVLTF. CDR3 sequence (DNA): TGTGCCAGCTCAGTTACCGGGACAACTAGCTCTGGGGCCAACGTCCTGACTTTC.

The genes are TRBV19 and TRBJ1-2, with a possible D match to TRBD1 (6 bases). V shed 7 bases and J shed 6 bases, with 21 bases lying between them. Per germline, CDR1 LNHDA and CDR2 SQIVND (reference sequence). The CDR3 runs to 15 residues. The CDR3 spells CASTRKTGTSHGYTF. CDR3 nucleotide sequence: TGTGCCAGTACCAGAAAAACCGGGACAAGCCATGGCTACACCTTC.

The genes are TRBV4-2 and TRBJ1-2; D uncertain. Germline assignment: CDR1 LGHNA and CDR2 YNFKEQ. The length of the CDR3 is 14 residues. Deletions cut 4 bases from V and 6 bases from J, with 15 bases between. The CDR3, as DNA: TGTGCCAGCAGCCCCCGAGGGTCTCGCGATGGCTACACCTTC. As protein: CASSPRGSRDGYTF.

As for this clone: Other DNA variants within this sample encode the same CDR3. The chain uses TRBV6-5 and TRBJ1-5; a possible D gene is TRBD1 (5 bases). The CDR3 has 13 residues. The germline V and J ends were trimmed by 5 bases and 4 bases, with 9 bases remaining between them. Germline-derived CDR1 and CDR2 are MNHEY and SVGAGI. The CDR3 region has the DNA TGTGCCAGCAGTAGGCAGGGTAATCAGCCCCAGCATTTT. As protein: CASSRQGNQPQHF.

The genes are TRBV2 and TRBJ1-2; 10 bases are shared with TRBD1. From germline, CDR1 is SNHLY and CDR2 FYNNEI. V lost 4 bases, J lost 7 bases, and 6 bases stayed unmatched. CDR3 length equals 14 residues. CDR3 DNA sequence: TGTGCCAGCAGTGGGCGACAGGGGGCGGGTGGCTACACCTTC. It codes for CASSGRQGAGGYTF.

The chain links TRBV3-1 (or the pseudogene TRBV3-2) to TRBJ2-1; 11 bases are a match to TRBD2. CDR1 is LGHDT, CDR2 YNNKEL, per germline (reference sequence). This CDR3 is 16 amino acids long. The V gene end was trimmed by 3 bases and the J gene end by 8 bases; junction bases not matched to a gene: 9. In nucleotides, the CDR3 is TGTGCCAGCAGCCAGGATAGCGGGGGGGCCTGGTATGAGCAGTTCTTC. This translates into CASSQDSGGAWYEQFF.

On this clone: Other DNA sequences in the same sample also yield this CDR3. The chain uses TRBV5-1 and TRBJ1-2, with 10 bases aligning to TRBD1. This CDR3 is built from 15 residues. Germline V CDR1 and CDR2: SGHRS, YFSETQ. Trimming at V came to 4 bases and at J to 3 bases, leaving 6 bases not matched to a gene. Written as DNA, the CDR3 is TGCGCCAGCAGCCTACGACAGGGGGCTTACTATGGCTACACCTTC. Amino acids: CASSLRQGAYYGYTF.

The chain couples TRBV15 to TRBJ1-5; 7 nucleotides match TRBD1. Germline V lookup: CDR1 LNHNV, CDR2 YYDKDF (reference sequence). V shed 1 base, J shed 3 bases, and the junction held 3 bases outside the gene matches. The CDR3 sequence is 15 residues long. The CDR3 DNA reads as TGTGCCACCAGCAGAGGGACAGGAGTCAATCAGCCCCAGCATTTT. Residues: CATSRGTGVNQPQHF.

The chain is built from TRBV7-9 and TRBJ1-1; D possibly corresponds to TRBD1 (5 bases). Deletions cut 4 bases from V and 7 bases from J, with 13 bases between. Germline values: CDR1 SEHNR, CDR2 FQNEAQ (reference sequence). The CDR3 runs to 13 residues. The CDR3: CASSSAAGREAFF. As DNA, the CDR3 is TGTGCCAGCAGCTCGGCCGCGGGGCGTGAAGCTTTCTTT.

The V and J genes are TRBV11-3 and TRBJ2-5, with TRBD1 identical over 7 bases. Per germline, CDR1 SGHNT and CDR2 YENEEA. V trimming: 3 bases; J trimming: 3 bases; junction bases outside the gene matches: 1. The length of the CDR3 is 13 residues. CDR3 sequence reads: CASSFGTEETQYF. The CDR3, as DNA: TGTGCCAGCAGCTTCGGGACAGAAGAGACCCAGTACTTC.